These 7 T cell receptor beta chains were all obtained from the same sample, sequenced in a study of beta chain features in type 1 diabetes listed by TCRdb under 2018. Findings and caveats that apply to the study as a whole: Type 1 diabetes patients showed a moderate but significant shortening of TCRB CDR3 length in all four CD4+ subsets.

Library preparation was by the immunoSEQ multiplex PCR assay. The entire isolated RNA was reverse transcribed using the High Capacity cDNA Reverse Transcription Kit, and thus expressed TCRB transcripts were sequenced. Here the immuneACCESS table is served through TCRdb, limited to in-frame sequences with V and J called. Missing clones are a known gap in these copies; in checked studies unresolved V genes cover under half, and the rest lacks a known reason. In all, the sample holds more than 100,000 clones, and around 10% of those were seen once. 0.6% to 0.9% of the sample goes to the ten largest clones. For these receptors, no antigen is known. Sequenced sample: central memory CD4+ T cells from blood. These receptors all stem from a man aged 30 to 45 with type 1 diabetes.

This clone was seen a handful of times. The chain is built from TRBV4-2 and TRBJ2-7, with 9 positions matching TRBD1. Losses at the gene ends were 6 bases for V and 2 bases for J; bases not matched to a gene: 8. The CDR3 extends over 15 amino acids. Looked up from germline, CDR1 is LGHNA and CDR2 is YNFKEQ. This chain's CDR3 is CASSPRQGVPYEQYF. The CDR3 nucleotides read TGTGCCAGCAGTCCAAGACAGGGGGTGCCCTACGAGCAGTACTTC.

This clone was seen only a few times. It may be a read error: a sequence one base away is much more abundant. The rearrangement links TRBV5-4 to TRBJ2-1, with unresolved D. Trimming shortened V by 5 bases and J by 4 bases, and 4 bases separated the two germline ends. CDR3 length: 11 residues. The germline CDR1 and CDR2 sequences are SGHNT and YYREEE (reference sequence). CDR3 region: CASSYYNEQFF. The CDR3 DNA follows: TGTGCCAGCAGTTATTACAATGAGCAGTTCTTC.

V usage is TRBV7-9 and J usage is TRBJ2-1; tentative D call: TRBD1 (5 bases). The germline V gene has CDR1 SEHNR and CDR2 FQNEAQ (reference sequence). V gave up 2 bases and J gave up 13 bases, with 9 bases separating them. The CDR3 consists of 11 residues. The CDR3 region is CASSLRQSQFF. The DNA for the CDR3 is TGTGCCAGCAGCTTAAGACAGAGCCAGTTCTTC.

V is TRBV29-1 and J is TRBJ2-2, with unresolved D. Germline lookup yields CDR1 SQVTM and CDR2 ANQGSEA. The CDR3 is 15 amino acids. V lost 0 bases and J 0 bases, leaving 8 bases between the germline ends. In DNA, the CDR3 is TGCAGCGTTGAAGAGACTTCAGCGAACACCGGGGAGCTGTTTTTT. It is translated as CSVEETSANTGELFF.

The chain links TRBV28 to TRBJ2-7; D is ambiguous. This CDR3 is built from 11 residues. V was pared by 5 bases and J by 3 bases, with 5 bases between. CDR1 MDHEN and CDR2 SYDVKM come from the germline V gene. CDR3 protein: CASSRYYEQYF. As DNA, the CDR3 is TGTGCCAGCAGTCGGTACTACGAGCAGTACTTC.

On this clone: Germline is not matched at one junction end, which may reflect a read error. The rearrangement uses TRBV5-4 and TRBJ1-5; D remains ambiguous. CDR3 length: 12 amino acids. Germline V gene data show CDR1 as SGHNT and CDR2 as YYREEE (reference sequence). This CDR3 reads CASSQGGQPQHF. Here the CDR3 DNA reads TGCGCCAGCAGCCAAGGAGGTCAGCCCCAGCATTTT.

This clone showed up just a few times. The chain combines TRBV27 with TRBJ2-7; possible D gene TRBD2, 5 bases. The V and J ends lost 5 bases and 0 bases respectively, with 11 bases between them. Germline values: CDR1 MNHEY, CDR2 SMNVEV (reference sequence). This CDR3 spans 14 amino acids. Here the CDR3 DNA reads TGTGCCAGCAGTACCAACCGGGGCTCCTACGAGCAGTACTTC. Its translation: CASSTNRGSYEQYF.